A single sample gave rise to the 8 T cell receptor beta chains below, sequenced in a study of cytomegalovirus exposure and HLA in healthy donors. Primers: 60 Vbeta forward and 13 Jbeta reverse. Method: immunoSEQ multiplex PCR; TCRdb's copy keeps in-frame clones and lacks some. Of 75,000 to 80,000 clones listed, less than 80% were seen once; the top ten hold 8% to 10%. The specimen was PBMCs. The receptors derive from a woman aged 40 to 50 in good health and CMV-seropositive.

The rearrangement joins TRBV4-3 to TRBJ1-1, with unresolved D. In germline, CDR1 is LGHNA, CDR2 YSLEER. This CDR3 is 17 amino acids long. Deletions cut 0 bases from V and 5 bases from J, with 19 bases between. Here the CDR3 reads CASSQDLLEGGGTEAFF. CDR3 in DNA: TGCGCCAGCAGCCAAGATCTATTGGAGGGAGGAGGAACTGAAGCTTTCTTT.

The chain employs TRBV7-3 and TRBJ2-3; D might be TRBD1 (6 bases). V gave up 6 bases and J gave up 2 bases, with 9 bases separating them. The CDR3 runs to 13 residues. Germline V CDR1 and CDR2: SGHTA, FQGTGA. The CDR3 sequence is CASSQGPTDTQYF. The CDR3 DNA reads TGTGCCAGCAGTCAGGGGCCCACAGATACGCAGTATTTT.

The chain couples TRBV28 to TRBJ1-1; no definite D call. In germline, CDR1 is MDHEN, CDR2 SYDVKM. Trimming stripped 6 bases from V and 0 bases from J, with 8 bases between. The length of the CDR3 is 13 residues. CDR3 protein: CASRNPVNTEAFF. In nucleotides, the CDR3 is TGTGCCAGCAGGAATCCGGTGAACACTGAAGCTTTCTTT. The full variable domain, in which reference TRBV28 and TRBJ1-1 provide the parts outside the CDR3, is DVKVTQSSRYLVKRTGEKVFLECVQDMDHENMFWYRQDPGLGLRLIYFSYDVKMKEKGDIPEGYSVSREKKERFSLILESASTNQTSMYLCASRNPVNTEAFFGQGTRLTVV.

This clone was counted once. The chain recombines TRBV5-1 with TRBJ2-7, with no clear D. CDR3 length: 13 amino acids. CDR1 SGHRS and CDR2 YFSETQ come from the germline V gene. The germline V and J ends were trimmed by 0 bases and 2 bases, with 6 bases remaining between them. The CDR3 region has the DNA TGCGCCAGCAGCTTGGGCGAGGCCTACGAGCAGTACTTC. It is translated as CASSLGEAYEQYF.

This clone was recorded a few times. As DNA, the CDR3 is TGCGCCAGCAGCCAAGACAGGGGGTCCTCTGGAAACACCATATATTTT. This gives the protein CASSQDRGSSGNTIYF. The V gene is TRBV4-1, the J gene TRBJ1-3, with 7 bases fitting TRBD1. The V gene end was trimmed by 0 bases and the J gene end by 0 bases; junction bases not matched to a gene: 2. This CDR3 has 16 amino acids. From germline, CDR1 is MGHRA and CDR2 YSYEKL.

This clone has a handful of counts. J is TRBJ1-2 and V is TRBV9; 8 nucleotides match TRBD1. Trimming removed 2 bases from V and 6 bases from J; junction bases left unmatched: 3. This CDR3 is 13 amino acids long. CDR1 is SGDLS and CDR2 is YYNGEE in the germline V gene. CDR3 DNA: TGTGCCAGCAGCGTCGGACAGGGAAATGGCTACACCTTC. It codes for CASSVGQGNGYTF.

This clone has just one count. The chain carries TRBV28 and TRBJ1-2, with 7 bases fitting TRBD1. The CDR3 is 14 amino acids. V lost 9 bases to trimming and J lost 3 bases; unmatched junction nucleotides: 10. CDR1 and CDR2 (germline): MDHEN, SYDVKM. CDR3 DNA: TGTGCCAGTACGAGGGGGCTGTACGACTATGGCTACACCTTC. Residues: CASTRGLYDYGYTF.

The chain's CDR3 is CASSEVGDYYEQYF. The CDR3, as DNA: TGTGCCAGCAGTGAGGTCGGGGACTACTACGAGCAGTACTTC. J is TRBJ2-7 and V is TRBV2; 7 bases are shared with TRBD2. V was pared by 3 bases and J by 3 bases, with 5 bases of the junction left unmatched. The length of the CDR3 is 14 residues. From germline, CDR1 is SNHLY and CDR2 FYNNEI.